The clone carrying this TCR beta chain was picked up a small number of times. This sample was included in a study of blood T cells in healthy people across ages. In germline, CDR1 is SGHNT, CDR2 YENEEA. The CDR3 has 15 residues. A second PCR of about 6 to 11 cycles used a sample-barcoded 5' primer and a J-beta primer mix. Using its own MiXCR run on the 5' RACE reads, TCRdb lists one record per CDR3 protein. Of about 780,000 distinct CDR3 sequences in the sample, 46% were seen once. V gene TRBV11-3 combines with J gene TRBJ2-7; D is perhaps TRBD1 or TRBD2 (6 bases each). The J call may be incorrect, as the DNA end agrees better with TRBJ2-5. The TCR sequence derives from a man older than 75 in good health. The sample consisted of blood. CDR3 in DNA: TGTGCCAGCAGCACCGCCTCGGGGGCAGGAGAGACCCAGTACTTC. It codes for CASSTASGAGETQYF.